The entry that follows covers one T cell receptor beta chain sequence. Its target is not known. This record belongs to a study of T cell responses to AZD1222 COVID-19 vaccine. Background on the study: Second doses at about 4 or about 12 weeks were pooled. Study-wide results and limits: There were vaccine-associated CD4 TCRs across spike, dominant at 160-218 and 743-854. Vaccination with two AZD1222 doses was followed by a rise in Spike-specific TCR breadth and depth. In a largely white British group with more females than males, clonal diversity was possibly underestimated.

This table comes from immunoSEQ multiplex PCR, and its TCRdb copy is limited to in-frame clones, with some not included. This sample has 120,000 to 150,000 clones; about 87% occur once, and the top ten carry more than 13%. V lost 5 bases, J lost 8 bases, and 5 bases stayed unmatched. Germline CDR1 reads SGHTA; CDR2 reads FQGNSA. The CDR3 consists of 13 residues. The source is an adult in good health. This sample comprised peripheral blood, obtained on day 0 of AZD1222 vaccination. This chain joins TRBV7-2 and TRBJ1-2; TRBD1 matches 10 bases. CDR3 in amino acids: CASSPTGGRGYTF. The CDR3 DNA is TGTGCCAGCAGCCCGACAGGGGGCCGGGGCTACACCTTC.